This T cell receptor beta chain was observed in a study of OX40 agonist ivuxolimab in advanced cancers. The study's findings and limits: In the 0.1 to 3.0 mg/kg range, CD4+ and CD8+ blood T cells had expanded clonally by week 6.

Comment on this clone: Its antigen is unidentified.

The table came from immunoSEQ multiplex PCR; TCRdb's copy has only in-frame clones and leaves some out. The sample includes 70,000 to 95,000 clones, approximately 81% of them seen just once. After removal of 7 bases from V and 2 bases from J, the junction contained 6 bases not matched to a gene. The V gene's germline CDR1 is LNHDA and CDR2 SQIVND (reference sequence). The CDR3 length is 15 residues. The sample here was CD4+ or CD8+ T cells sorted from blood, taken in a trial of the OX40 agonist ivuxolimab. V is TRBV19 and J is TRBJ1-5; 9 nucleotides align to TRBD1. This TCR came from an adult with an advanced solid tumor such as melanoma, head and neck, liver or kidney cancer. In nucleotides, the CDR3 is TGTGCCAGTACACCGACAGGGGGAGGCAATCAGCCCCAGCATTTT. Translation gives CASTPTGGGNQPQHF.